The 15 T cell receptor beta chains given below trace back to one sample, sequenced in a study of blood T cell repertoires in COVID-19. TCRdb keeps only in-frame clones here, not all; method: immunoSEQ multiplex PCR. The repertoire holds about 170,000 clones, with around 86% as singletons. The sequenced material came from peripheral blood. Receptor source: a woman of 80 years or more in a cohort sampled during active or convalescent COVID-19.

The chain combines TRBV15 with TRBJ2-1, with TRBD2 matching 8 bases. The CDR3 totals 15 residues. V trimming: 4 bases; J trimming: 6 bases; junction bases outside the gene matches: 8. Germline CDR1 is LNHNV and CDR2 is YYDKDF (reference sequence). DNA for the CDR3: TGTGCCACCAGCAACCAAGCGGGGGAGGGCAATGAGCAGTTCTTC. Translation: CATSNQAGEGNEQFF.

The chain is built from TRBV4-2 and TRBJ2-1, with 8 bases fitting TRBD2. The CDR3 consists of 16 residues. CDR1 is LGHNA, CDR2 YNFKEQ, per germline. Losses at the gene ends were 0 bases for V and 7 bases for J; bases not matched to a gene: 8. CDR3 region: CASSQDGGLGQNEQFF. The CDR3 nucleotides read TGTGCCAGCAGCCAAGATGGGGGACTAGGTCAGAATGAGCAGTTCTTC.

The chain couples TRBV28 to TRBJ1-5, with D perhaps matching TRBD1 (5 bases). Per the germline V gene, CDR1 is MDHEN and CDR2 is SYDVKM. V shed 5 bases and J shed 4 bases, with 21 bases lying between them. The CDR3 totals 17 residues. CDR3 bases: TGTGCCAGCAGTCTAGGCCTGGGGCCAGCCATAAATCAGCCCCAGCATTTT. Protein: CASSLGLGPAINQPQHF. The full variable domain, completed using reference TRBV28 and TRBJ1-5, is DVKVTQSSRYLVKRTGEKVFLECVQDMDHENMFWYRQDPGLGLRLIYFSYDVKMKEKGDIPEGYSVSREKKERFSLILESASTNQTSMYLCASSLGLGPAINQPQHFGDGTRLSIL.

The chain carries TRBV3-1 (or the pseudogene TRBV3-2) and TRBJ1-1; no clear D gene. Deletions cut 3 bases from V and 1 base from J, with 9 bases between. The germline gives CDR1 LGHDT, CDR2 YNNKEL (reference sequence). This CDR3 is 14 amino acids long. Here the CDR3 reads CASSHGGRNTEAFF. The CDR3 nucleotides are TGTGCCAGCAGCCACGGCGGGAGGAACACTGAAGCTTTCTTT.

This chain connects TRBV15 to TRBJ1-4; D not resolved. Trimming left V 5 bases short and J 10 bases short, with 20 bases between. Germline V gene sequence: CDR1 LNHNV, CDR2 YYDKDF (reference sequence). The CDR3 extends over 15 amino acids. The CDR3 region is CATSPSHLNFAKLFF. CDR3 DNA sequence: TGTGCCACCAGCCCAAGCCACCTGAACTTTGCAAAACTGTTTTTT.

The chain has TRBV11-2 and TRBJ2-7, with TRBD2 identical over 8 bases. The CDR3 is 16 amino acids. Unmatched junction bases numbered 11, after V lost 1 base and J lost 6 bases. Germline CDR1 reads SGHAT; CDR2 reads FQNNGV. Here the CDR3 reads CASSLAAGGGAGEQYF. As DNA, the CDR3 is TGTGCCAGCAGCTTAGCCGCGGGGGGAGGGGCAGGCGAGCAGTACTTC.

The rearrangement uses TRBV14 and TRBJ1-1; tentatively, D is TRBD1 (6 bases). V was pared by 6 bases and J by 4 bases, with 18 bases between. This CDR3 is 15 amino acids long. Looked up from germline, CDR1 is SGHDN and CDR2 is FVKESK. In DNA, the CDR3 is TGTGCCAGCAGGCAGACAGGTGCCAGGGGCACTGAAGCTTTCTTT. Translated, it gives CASRQTGARGTEAFF.

This chain uses TRBV7-8 with TRBJ2-2, with D possibly being TRBD1 (5 bases). The CDR3 runs 16 residues. Germline CDR1 SGHVS, CDR2 FQNEAQ. V lost 8 bases and J lost 3, with 19 bases in between. CDR3 sequence reads: CASEEGESMDTGELFF. The CDR3 DNA reads TGTGCCAGCGAGGAAGGGGAATCAATGGACACCGGGGAGCTGTTTTTT. The whole variable domain, remainder taken from reference TRBV7-8 and TRBJ2-2, is GAGVSQSPRYKVAKRGQDVALRCDPISGHVSLFWYQQALGQGPEFLTYFQNEAQLDKSGLPSDRFFAERPEGSVSTLKIQRTQQEDSAVYLCASEEGESMDTGELFFGEGSRLTVL.

This clone was found once. The chain has TRBV6-2 or TRBV6-3 and TRBJ1-5, with D perhaps matching TRBD1 (5 bases). Germline V gene lookup returns CDR1 MNHEY and CDR2 SVGEGT. V lost 5 bases to trimming and J lost 6 bases, with 14 bases between them. CDR3 length: 14 residues. This CDR3 is CASSLGGLGQPQHF. In DNA, the CDR3 is TGTGCCAGCAGTCTGGGGGGGTTGGGTCAGCCCCAGCATTTT.

The sample holds one count of this clone. The V and J genes are TRBV28 and TRBJ2-2; TRBD2 aligns across 8 bases. The length of the CDR3 is 14 residues. V shed 6 bases, J shed 7 bases, and the junction held 7 bases outside the gene matches. Per the germline V gene, CDR1 is MDHEN and CDR2 is SYDVKM. The DNA for the CDR3 is TGTGCCAGCAGGACGGGGGGGCATGGCGGGGAGCTGTTTTTT. Translating it yields CASRTGGHGGELFF.

V is TRBV5-1 and J is TRBJ2-3; 11 positions agree with TRBD2. V shed 5 bases, J shed 1 base, and the junction held 6 bases outside the gene matches. The V gene's germline CDR1 is SGHRS and CDR2 YFSETQ. This CDR3 has 16 residues. In nucleotides, the CDR3 is TGCGCCAGCAGGATAGCGGGAGGGCCGGGCACAGATACGCAGTATTTT. This codes for CASRIAGGPGTDTQYF.

The chain joins TRBV9 to TRBJ2-1; 10 bases agree with TRBD2. The length of the CDR3 is 15 residues. Germline V gives CDR1 SGDLS, CDR2 YYNGEE. After removal of 3 bases from V and 5 bases from J, the junction contained 5 bases not matched to a gene. In nucleotides, the CDR3 is TGTGCCAGCAGCGCGCTAGCGGGGGACAACAATGAGCAGTTCTTC. Protein sequence: CASSALAGDNNEQFF.

By sample fraction, this clone is large. This chain links TRBV7-9 with TRBJ2-2; D unclear. The CDR3 sequence is 13 residues long. The germline V and J ends were trimmed by 5 bases and 4 bases, with 8 bases remaining between them. Germline V lookup: CDR1 SEHNR, CDR2 FQNEAQ (reference sequence). The CDR3: CASSQRSTGELFF. The DNA of the CDR3 is TGTGCCAGCAGCCAGAGGTCCACCGGGGAGCTGTTTTTT.

The chain combines TRBV12-3 or TRBV12-4 with TRBJ1-5; a possible D gene is TRBD1 (6 bases). The CDR3 length is 13 residues. Trimming removed 6 bases from V and 9 bases from J, with 15 bases in between. The CDR3 nucleotides are TGTGCCAGCAGCCTGGACAGTTTATCGCCCCAGCATTTT. Encoded protein: CASSLDSLSPQHF.

The chain recombines TRBV19 with TRBJ1-6; D not certain. Between the trimmed V and J ends, which lost 5 bases and 9 bases, there was a span of 17 bases. In germline, CDR1 is LNHDA, CDR2 SQIVND (reference sequence). The length of the CDR3 is 15 residues. The CDR3 here is CASSLGSVVFSPLHF. The CDR3 region has the DNA TGTGCCAGTAGTCTAGGGAGCGTTGTGTTTTCACCCCTCCACTTT.